What follows describes a single T cell receptor beta chain. This CDR3 comprises 12 residues. V was pared by 8 bases and J by 3 bases, with 8 bases between. Looked up from germline, CDR1 is LNHDA and CDR2 is SQIVND (reference sequence). This entry is derived from a study of T cell responses to AZD1222 COVID-19 vaccine. Second-dose groups at about 4 or about 12 weeks were pooled. Only in-frame clones appear in the TCRdb table, and some are missing; sequencing was by immunoSEQ multiplex PCR. The data hold under 25,000 clones, with roughly 84% observed a single time. The sequence was collected from an adult who received the AZD1222 COVID-19 vaccine. The chain combines TRBV19 with TRBJ2-1; weak D call: TRBD1 (5 bases). Sequenced here: peripheral blood, sampled 28 days after the second AZD1222 dose. The CDR3 region has the DNA TGTGCCAGTGTTGACAGCTACAATGAGCAGTTCTTC. This encodes CASVDSYNEQFF.